One sample yielded the 27 T cell receptor beta chains listed below, sequenced in a study of T cell changes during pregnancy in multiple sclerosis. Some clones are missing from TCRdb's copy, which holds only in-frame ones; the method was immunoSEQ multiplex PCR. The table includes about 64,000 clones, 92% detected once. This specimen consisted of peripheral blood, obtained in the second trimester of pregnancy. These receptors all come from a female donor with multiple sclerosis, enrolled in a pregnancy study.

The chain has TRBV4-1 and TRBJ2-1, with TRBD2 matching over 9 bases. V trimming: 3 bases; J trimming: 6 bases; junction bases outside the gene matches: 9. There are 16 residues in the CDR3. Germline-derived CDR1 and CDR2 are MGHRA and YSYEKL. CDR3 in amino acids: CASSQRSGSEINEQFF. The CDR3 DNA follows: TGCGCCAGCAGCCAGCGTAGCGGGAGCGAGATCAATGAGCAGTTCTTC.

The V and J genes are TRBV5-6 and TRBJ2-1, with D unresolved. V lost 1 base and J lost 8, with 16 bases in between. The CDR3 has 15 amino acids. Germline values: CDR1 SGHDT, CDR2 YYEEEE. The CDR3 here is CASSLFTQLVDEQFF. In DNA, the CDR3 is TGTGCCAGCAGCTTGTTTACCCAGCTAGTAGATGAGCAGTTCTTC.

This clone was observed a single time. The genes are TRBV7-9 and TRBJ2-1; 10 bases match TRBD2. From germline, CDR1 is SEHNR and CDR2 FQNEAQ (reference sequence). The J segment lost 5 bases and the V segment lost 5 bases, leaving 6 bases of the junction unmatched. The CDR3 sequence is 15 residues long. For the CDR3, the DNA is TGTGCCAGCAGCACCACTAGCGGGAAGCACAATGAGCAGTTCTTC. Protein product: CASSTTSGKHNEQFF.

The rearrangement joins TRBV5-3 to TRBJ2-1, with a possible D match to TRBD2 (5 bases). TRBV5-3 is marked as an open reading frame, function uncertain. The CDR3 sequence is 11 residues long. V was clipped by 3 bases and J by 10 bases, with 8 bases between them. The CDR3, as DNA: TGTGCCAGAAGCTCCAGACTAGAGCAGTTCTTC. It codes for CARSSRLEQFF.

The V gene is TRBV9, the J gene TRBJ1-3, with TRBD1 as a possible D gene (5 bases). Germline loops: CDR1 SGDLS, CDR2 YYNGEE. The CDR3 totals 16 residues. The V gene lost 0 bases and the J gene lost 0 bases, with 10 bases spanning the gap. CDR3 nucleotide sequence: TGTGCCAGCAGCGTAGGAGCGGGGGGCTCTGGAAACACCATATATTTT. Translation: CASSVGAGGSGNTIYF.

The V gene is TRBV2, the J gene TRBJ1-2; 7 bases match TRBD1. The germline V gene has CDR1 SNHLY and CDR2 FYNNEI. J was trimmed by 0 bases and V by 8 bases; bases with no gene match: 12. The CDR3 consists of 16 residues. CDR3 region: CASVGQAPFANYGYTF. Written as DNA, the CDR3 is TGTGCCAGCGTAGGACAGGCGCCCTTCGCTAACTATGGCTACACCTTC.

The rearrangement joins TRBV28 to TRBJ2-6, with D possibly TRBD1 on 5 matching bases. CDR3 length: 16 residues. V lost 6 bases, J lost 4 bases, and 16 bases lay in between. CDR1 is MDHEN and CDR2 is SYDVKM in the germline V gene. The CDR3 DNA sequence: TGTGCCAGCAGGGCGACGTTCAGGGCGGGGGCCAACGTCCTGACTTTC. Amino acid sequence: CASRATFRAGANVLTF.

This clone appeared once. The chain is built from TRBV2 and TRBJ2-3, with TRBD2 identical over 11 bases. Germline CDR1 and CDR2: SNHLY and FYNNEI. V dropped 8 bases and J dropped 3; count of bases not matched to a gene: 10. The CDR3 is 16 amino acids. The CDR3 region has the DNA TGTGCCAGCCTCCCATTACTAGCGGGAGTTACAGATACGCAGTATTTT. It is translated as CASLPLLAGVTDTQYF.

This clone has a single count. The rearrangement joins TRBV9 to TRBJ2-7, with TRBD2 matching over 11 bases. Trimming took 4 bases from V and 5 from J; bases not matched to a gene: 8. The CDR3 totals 15 residues. Germline V lookup: CDR1 SGDLS, CDR2 YYNGEE. The CDR3 DNA reads as TGTGCCAGCAGCCTCCGACTAGCGGGAATAAACGAGCAGTACTTC. Translation gives CASSLRLAGINEQYF. Supplemented by reference TRBV9 and TRBJ2-7, the full variable domain reads DSGVTQTPKHLITATGQRVTLRCSPRSGDLSVYWYQQSLDQGLQFLIQYYNGEERAKGNILERFSAQQFPDLHSELNLSSLELGDSALYFCASSLRLAGINEQYFGPGTRLTVT.

This sequence joins TRBV19 and TRBJ1-2; tentative D call: TRBD1 (5 bases). V dropped 9 bases and J dropped 3 bases, with 11 bases sitting between them. The length of the CDR3 is 12 residues. The germline V gene encodes CDR1 LNHDA and CDR2 SQIVND (reference sequence). In nucleotides, the CDR3 is TGTGCCAGCTCCAGGGCGGACTATGGCTACACCTTC. Its protein is CASSRADYGYTF.

This clone was seen a few times. This chain joins TRBV7-2 and TRBJ2-1, with 10 bases lining up with TRBD2. CDR3 length: 15 amino acids. With V trimmed by 11 bases and J by 2 bases, 9 bases remained unmatched. Germline-derived CDR1 and CDR2 are SGHTA and FQGNSA. The CDR3 sequence is CASRAGLATYNEQFF. CDR3 DNA sequence: TGTGCCTCCCGAGCGGGACTAGCGACCTACAATGAGCAGTTCTTC.

This sequence joins TRBV7-9 and TRBJ2-3, with TRBD2 identical over 8 bases. J lost 0 bases, V lost 3 bases, and 5 bases had no gene match. This CDR3 has 16 residues. The germline V gene has CDR1 SEHNR and CDR2 FQNEAQ (reference sequence). The CDR3 DNA follows: TGTGCCAGCAGCTTGGCTTTAGCGGGAAGCACAGATACGCAGTATTTT. It codes for CASSLALAGSTDTQYF.

V and J are TRBV28 and TRBJ1-6; D call uncertain. The germline V gene has CDR1 MDHEN and CDR2 SYDVKM. V lost 2 bases to trimming and J lost 4 bases, with 12 bases between them. The CDR3 contains 16 residues. The chain's CDR3 is CASSLEGGGYNSPLHF. The DNA for the CDR3 is TGTGCCAGCAGTTTAGAGGGAGGCGGTTATAATTCACCCCTCCACTTT. The full variable domain, its missing parts supplied by reference TRBV28 and TRBJ1-6, is DVKVTQSSRYLVKRTGEKVFLECVQDMDHENMFWYRQDPGLGLRLIYFSYDVKMKEKGDIPEGYSVSREKKERFSLILESASTNQTSMYLCASSLEGGGYNSPLHFGNGTRLTVT.

The V call is TRBV11-2, the J call TRBJ2-3, with 7 bases aligning to TRBD2. CDR3 length: 17 amino acids. With 0 bases clipped from V and 2 bases from J, the junction kept 8 bases outside the gene matches. Germline loops: CDR1 SGHAT, CDR2 FQNNGV. CDR3 amino acids: CASSLEWGGGHTDTQYF. The CDR3 DNA sequence: TGTGCCAGCAGCTTAGAATGGGGGGGAGGACACACAGATACGCAGTATTTT.

This clone has just one count. The chain couples TRBV5-4 to TRBJ1-1, with unresolved D. Germline V lookup: CDR1 SGHNT, CDR2 YYREEE (reference sequence). With 2 bases removed from V and 1 base from J, the gap between germline ends came to 3 bases. The CDR3 totals 12 residues. CDR3 in DNA: TGTGCCAGCAGCTTCGGGAACACTGAAGCTTTCTTT. Amino acids: CASSFGNTEAFF. The complete variable domain, with remaining parts taken from reference TRBV5-4 and TRBJ1-1, reads ETGVTQSPTHLIKTRGQQVTLRCSSQSGHNTVSWYQQALGQGPQFIFQYYREEENGRGNFPPRFSGLQFPNYSSELNVNALELDDSALYLCASSFGNTEAFFGQGTRLTVV.

The chain employs TRBV10-1 and TRBJ2-1, with 11 positions matching TRBD2. J gave up 10 bases and V 3 bases, and 17 bases lay outside the gene matches. The CDR3 runs 18 residues. Germline CDR1 WNHNN, CDR2 SYGVQD (reference sequence). The CDR3, as DNA: TGCGCCAGCAGTGAACCCGGGACTAGCGGCTTCGGAACAGGCGAGCAGTTCTTC. This translates into CASSEPGTSGFGTGEQFF.

The V and J genes are TRBV6-5 and TRBJ1-3; D might be TRBD1 (6 bases). Germline loops: CDR1 MNHEY, CDR2 SVGAGI. The germline V and J ends were trimmed by 7 bases and 1 base, with 14 bases remaining between them. This CDR3 contains 15 residues. CDR3 protein: CASTIDRRSGNTIYF. The CDR3 region has the DNA TGTGCCAGCACCATCGACAGGCGTTCTGGAAACACCATATATTTT.

The chain combines TRBV13 with TRBJ2-3; D may be TRBD1 (5 bases). Trimming took off 1 base at V and 5 bases at J, with 13 bases between the two ends. The CDR3 spans 15 residues. CDR1 is PRHDT and CDR2 is FYEKMQ in the germline V gene (reference sequence). CDR3 region: CASSLVGVPGDTQYF. The CDR3 coding sequence is TGTGCCAGCAGCTTAGTAGGGGTCCCGGGAGATACGCAGTATTTT.

The chain couples TRBV6-6 to TRBJ2-2; D may be TRBD1 (6 bases). This CDR3 spans 16 amino acids. Between the trimmed V and J ends, which lost 2 bases and 2 bases, there was a span of 12 bases. Per the germline V gene, CDR1 is MNHNY and CDR2 is SVGAGI (reference sequence). CDR3 nucleotide sequence: TGTGCCAGCAGTTACCCCAGGGGCAGAAACACCGGGGAGCTGTTTTTT. Protein sequence: CASSYPRGRNTGELFF.

The rearrangement links TRBV5-1 to TRBJ2-1; the D gene is possibly TRBD1 (6 bases). The length of the CDR3 is 15 residues. V lost 4 bases, J lost 4 bases, and 15 bases lay in between. The germline gives CDR1 SGHRS, CDR2 YFSETQ. CDR3 sequence (DNA): TGCGCCAGCAGCCAAAAGACAGGACCTTACAATGAGCAGTTCTTC. This codes for CASSQKTGPYNEQFF.

The chain recombines TRBV15 with TRBJ2-5; TRBD2 matches at 8 bases. V shed 2 bases, J shed 2 bases, and the junction held 7 bases outside the gene matches. Per germline, CDR1 LNHNV and CDR2 YYDKDF (reference sequence). There are 16 residues in the CDR3. The CDR3 spells CATSRRPGLGQETQYF. The CDR3 DNA reads TGTGCCACCAGCAGACGACCGGGACTAGGACAAGAGACCCAGTACTTC.

The V call is TRBV7-9, the J call TRBJ2-7; no clear D gene. CDR1 SEHNR and CDR2 FQNEAQ come from the germline V gene (reference sequence). The CDR3 is 11 residues long. V shed 0 bases and J shed 6 bases, with 3 bases lying between them. The chain's CDR3 is CASSLALEQYF. Written as DNA, the CDR3 is TGTGCCAGCAGCTTAGCTCTCGAGCAGTACTTC.

The J gene is TRBJ2-3, the V gene TRBV7-3; D is perhaps TRBD2 (5 bases). This CDR3 region has 17 residues. The V gene lost 0 bases and the J gene lost 0 bases, with 13 bases spanning the gap. Germline lookup yields CDR1 SGHTA and CDR2 FQGTGA. CDR3 protein: CASSLTSVGASTDTQYF. As DNA, the CDR3 is TGTGCCAGCAGCTTAACGTCGGTGGGAGCTAGCACAGATACGCAGTATTTT. The full variable domain, its missing parts supplied by reference TRBV7-3 and TRBJ2-3, is GAGVSQTPSNKVTEKGKYVELRCDPISGHTALYWYRQSLGQGPEFLIYFQGTGAADDSGLPNDRFFAVRPEGSVSTLKIQRTERGDSAVYLCASSLTSVGASTDTQYFGPGTRLTVL.

The rearrangement links TRBV21-1 to TRBJ1-4; the tabulated D call, TRBD1, remains unverified against the DNA. TRBV21-1 has pseudogene status. The CDR3 contains 17 residues. In DNA form, the CDR3 reads TGTGCCAGCAGCAAAGCGCGACGGGAAGGGGGTAACGAAAAACTGTTTTTT. It translates to CASSKARREGGNEKLFF.

The chain combines TRBV27 with TRBJ2-3; no clear D. The CDR3 runs to 13 residues. Trimming pared 6 bases from V and 10 bases from J, leaving 17 bases between. CDR1 is MNHEY, CDR2 SMNVEV, per germline (reference sequence). This chain's CDR3 is CASSGANWFAQYF. CDR3 coding DNA: TGTGCCAGCAGCGGTGCAAATTGGTTTGCGCAGTATTTT.

V and J are TRBV25-1 and TRBJ2-1; 10 bases are a match to TRBD2. V was pared by 0 bases and J by 5 bases, with 7 bases of the junction left unmatched. Germline CDR1 MGHDK, CDR2 SYGVNS. The CDR3 spans 17 residues. CDR3 sequence (DNA): TGTGCCAGCAGTGAATATGGGGGACTAGCGTCGGACAATGAGCAGTTCTTC. Translated, it gives CASSEYGGLASDNEQFF.

The chain links TRBV11-2 to TRBJ2-2; D ambiguous. Germline V CDR1 and CDR2: SGHAT, FQNNGV. The V end was cut by 0 bases, the J end by 7 bases, with 12 bases between. The CDR3 sequence is 15 residues long. The CDR3 sequence is CASSLDIRYLGELFF. Here the CDR3 DNA reads TGTGCCAGCAGCTTAGATATCAGATATCTCGGGGAGCTGTTTTTT.